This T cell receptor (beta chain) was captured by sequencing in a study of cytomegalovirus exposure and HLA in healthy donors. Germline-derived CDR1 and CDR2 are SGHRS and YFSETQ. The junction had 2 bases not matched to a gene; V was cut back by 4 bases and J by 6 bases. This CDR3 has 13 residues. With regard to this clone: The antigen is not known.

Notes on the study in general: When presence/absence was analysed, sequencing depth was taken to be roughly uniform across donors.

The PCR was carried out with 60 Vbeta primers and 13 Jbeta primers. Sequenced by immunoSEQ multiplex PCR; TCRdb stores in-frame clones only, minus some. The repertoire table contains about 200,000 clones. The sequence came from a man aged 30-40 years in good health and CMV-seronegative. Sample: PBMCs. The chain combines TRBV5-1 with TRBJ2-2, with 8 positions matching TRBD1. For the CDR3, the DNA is TGCGCCAGCAGCAGGACAGGGTCCGGGGAGCTGTTTTTT. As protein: CASSRTGSGELFF.